This T cell receptor (beta chain) was documented in a study of cytomegalovirus exposure and HLA in healthy donors. Study-wide points: Altogether, 150 to 200 TCR beta chains were recorded as cytomegalovirus-associated. Excluded were some V segments that proved indistinguishable, including TRBV6-2 and TRBV6-3. In a later analysis, TCR beta V- and J-gene trimming was associated with a missense DCLRE1C variant. Common viral pathogens were later found to be apparently linked to several of the most significant clusters.

Losses at the gene ends were 2 bases for V and 3 bases for J; bases not matched to a gene: 7. The V gene's germline CDR1 is SGHVS and CDR2 FQNEAQ. This CDR3 contains 16 residues. This clone was seen only a few times. Its specificity is not known. Amplification used 60 Vbeta primers and 13 Jbeta primers. The assay was immunoSEQ multiplex PCR, and TCRdb's table has in-frame clones only and misses some. The repertoire holds 180,000 or so clones, with about 80% as singletons. This TCR came from a man between 50 and 59 years old in good health and CMV-seropositive. Sequencing was done on a sample of PBMCs. This chain joins TRBV7-8 and TRBJ2-3, with 8 positions matching TRBD1. The CDR3 DNA sequence: TGTGCCAGCAGCTTAAAGGCAGGGGGCGCAACAGATACGCAGTATTTT. Translation gives CASSLKAGGATDTQYF.